These T cell receptor beta chains were read from a single sample in a study of OX40 agonist ivuxolimab in advanced cancers. TCRdb's table, derived via immunoSEQ multiplex PCR, lists solely in-frame clones and lacks some. The table includes about 19,000 clones, 65% to 70% detected once. The sequencing here drew on CD4+ or CD8+ T cells sorted from blood, taken in a trial of the OX40 agonist ivuxolimab. These receptors were taken from an adult with an advanced solid tumor such as melanoma, head and neck, liver or kidney cancer. CDR3s include the opening cysteine and the closing phenylalanine or tryptophan. The size of a clone is reported for some rows only, either as once, few or many, or as a class for expanded clones.

NA TRBV7-8 CASKGGRYYEQYF
NA TRBV6-4 CASSRDLGERQYF
few TRBV5-6 CASSLIRGHVETQYF
NA TRBV5-1 CASSPRGMADTEAFF
NA TRBV27 CASRFGVSNTEAFF
NA TRBV2 CASGTGSYNSPLHF
NA TRBV16 CASSQSSGSPNQPQHF
NA TRBV6-6 CASSYIGWGTEAFF
NA TRBV28 CASSFGLAETYEQYF
NA TRBV5-5 CASSLGYIGPMNTEAFF
many TRBV27 CASSLGASDTQYF
NA TRBV7-9 CASSLVIGVGEQFF
NA TRBV5-1 CASSLGTGARSTEAFF
NA TRBV2 CASRLLGSWGRETQYF
few TRBV27 CASSLELAGGPRETQYF